The 17 T cell receptor beta chains in this list originate from one sample, sequenced in a study of blood T cell repertoires in COVID-19. Sequenced by immunoSEQ multiplex PCR; TCRdb stores in-frame clones only, minus some. The sample has some 340,000 clones; 90% are singletons. The specimen sequenced was PBMCs or T cells enriched from blood (not recorded which). Receptors originate from a woman aged 25 to 39 who had been exposed to COVID-19.

The rearrangement joins TRBV6-5 to TRBJ1-2; possibly TRBD1 for D (5 bases). The CDR3 loop spans 14 amino acids. The V end was cut by 0 bases, the J end by 8 bases, with 13 bases between. Germline loops: CDR1 MNHEY, CDR2 SVGAGI. The CDR3 is CASSYSAGGDGYTF. The CDR3 region has the DNA TGTGCCAGCAGTTACTCCGCCGGGGGGGACGGCTACACCTTC.

This clone was observed a single time. This rearrangement joins TRBV7-9 to TRBJ1-3; the match to TRBD1 covers 9 bases. The V segment lost 5 bases and the J segment 2 bases; nucleotides outside the gene matches: 4. Germline V lookup: CDR1 SEHNR, CDR2 FQNEAQ (reference sequence). This CDR3 has 15 residues. The CDR3 DNA reads TGTGCCAGCAGCCGTACAGGGGGCACTGGAAACACCATATATTTT. It yields the protein CASSRTGGTGNTIYF.

The J gene is TRBJ1-1, the V gene TRBV5-6; TRBD1 matches at 9 bases. This CDR3 is 16 amino acids long. Germline V lookup: CDR1 SGHDT, CDR2 YYEEEE. With 2 bases clipped from V and 3 bases from J, the junction kept 8 bases outside the gene matches. CDR3 sequence (DNA): TGTGCCAGCAGCTTAAGGACAGGGGCTCTTCACACTGAAGCTTTCTTT. Protein product: CASSLRTGALHTEAFF.

The V and J genes are TRBV15 and TRBJ1-2; tentatively, D is TRBD1 (6 bases). The germline V gene has CDR1 LNHNV and CDR2 YYDKDF (reference sequence). Trimming removed 1 base at V and 9 bases at J, with 12 bases between. The CDR3 contains 13 residues. CDR3 residues: CATSRGGGASYTF. The CDR3 DNA is TGTGCCACCAGCAGAGGAGGGGGGGCAAGCTACACCTTC. The whole variable domain, filled in from reference TRBV15 and TRBJ1-2, reads DAMVIQNPRYQVTQFGKPVTLSCSQTLNHNVMYWYQQKSSQAPKLLFHYYDKDFNNEADTPDNFQSRRPNTSFCFLDIRSPGLGDTAMYLCATSRGGGASYTFGSGTRLTVV.

This chain uses TRBV6-5 with TRBJ1-4; 7 bases fit TRBD1. CDR3 length equals 15 residues. Germline CDR1 is MNHEY and CDR2 is SVGAGI. J was trimmed by 8 bases and V by 4 bases; bases with no gene match: 10. The CDR3 DNA reads TGTGCCAGCAGTTCTTTAGGGACAGTTTGGGAAAAACTGTTTTTT. It encodes CASSSLGTVWEKLFF.

This chain connects TRBV5-6 to TRBJ2-3; TRBD2 matches at 9 bases. V lost 3 bases and J lost 0; bases outside the gene matches: 5. The V gene's germline CDR1 is SGHDT and CDR2 YYEEEE. This CDR3 is built from 16 residues. CDR3 in DNA: TGTGCCAGCAGCTGGCGACTAGCGGCTAGCACAGATACGCAGTATTTT. Its translation: CASSWRLAASTDTQYF.

The CDR3 nucleotides are TGTGCCAGCAGCCCGTGGGACAGGCGTGAGGCTGAAGCTTTCTTT. Its protein product is CASSPWDRREAEAFF. The rearrangement links TRBV3-1 (or the pseudogene TRBV3-2) to TRBJ1-1; 8 bases match TRBD1. Per germline, CDR1 LGHDT and CDR2 YNNKEL (reference sequence). Losses at the gene ends were 4 bases for V and 6 bases for J; bases not matched to a gene: 10. CDR3 length: 15 residues.

This clone was counted between two and nine times. The genes are TRBV2 and TRBJ1-5; D gene ambiguous. The length of the CDR3 is 13 residues. Germline CDR1 is SNHLY and CDR2 is FYNNEI. V was trimmed by 4 bases and J by 0 bases, leaving 4 bases between them. The CDR3 DNA follows: TGTGCCAGCAGTGTTAGTAGCAATCAGCCCCAGCATTTT. Protein: CASSVSSNQPQHF.

The rearrangement links TRBV15 to TRBJ1-5, with D tentatively TRBD1 (5 bases). V was clipped by 3 bases and J by 4 bases, with 7 bases between them. Germline CDR1 is LNHNV and CDR2 is YYDKDF (reference sequence). The CDR3 has 13 residues. The CDR3 loop reads CATSRDTNQPQHF. The CDR3 nucleotides read TGTGCCACCAGCAGGGACACGAATCAGCCCCAGCATTTT. Full variable domain (remainder filled in from reference TRBV15 and TRBJ1-5): DAMVIQNPRYQVTQFGKPVTLSCSQTLNHNVMYWYQQKSSQAPKLLFHYYDKDFNNEADTPDNFQSRRPNTSFCFLDIRSPGLGDTAMYLCATSRDTNQPQHFGDGTRLSIL.

This clone was counted once. The chain links TRBV4-2 to TRBJ2-1, with 7 bases that match TRBD1. The CDR3 contains 14 residues. CDR1 is LGHNA, CDR2 YNFKEQ, per germline. V was clipped by 0 bases and J by 7 bases; unmatched bases: 3. The CDR3 DNA follows: TGTGCCAGCAGCCAAGACAGGGGGACAAATGAGCAGTTCTTC. Translated, it gives CASSQDRGTNEQFF.

A note on this clone: One end of the junction does not line up with germline, which may come from a read error. The chain couples TRBV5-4 to TRBJ1-2, with TRBD1 matching over 8 bases. Germline V gene lookup returns CDR1 SGHNT and CDR2 YYREEE (reference sequence). This CDR3 is 12 amino acids long. The CDR3 is CASSYDRGIEAF. As DNA, the CDR3 is TGTGCCAGCAGTTACGACAGGGGCATCGAGGCCTTC.

The chain uses TRBV4-1 and TRBJ1-3; no clear D. This CDR3 is 15 amino acids long. Trimming took off 4 bases at V and 2 bases at J, with 12 bases between the two ends. Germline V gene lookup returns CDR1 MGHRA and CDR2 YSYEKL. The DNA of the CDR3 is TGCGCCAGCAGCCCCGTGGCTCCGACTGGAAACACCATATATTTT. It codes for CASSPVAPTGNTIYF.

This clone was detected only once. The V gene is TRBV6-5, the J gene TRBJ2-2, with a possible D match to TRBD1 (6 bases). Germline V gene lookup returns CDR1 MNHEY and CDR2 SVGAGI. The CDR3 is 14 amino acids. V dropped 8 bases and J dropped 2 bases, with 12 bases sitting between them. CDR3 amino acids: CASSKDRNTGELFF. The DNA for the CDR3 is TGTGCCAGCTCCAAGGACAGAAACACCGGGGAGCTGTTTTTT.

This sequence joins TRBV2 and TRBJ1-2; 10 positions match TRBD1. The germline V gene encodes CDR1 SNHLY and CDR2 FYNNEI. CDR3 size: 15 residues. After removal of 7 bases from V and 1 base from J, the junction contained 6 bases not matched to a gene. The chain's CDR3 is CASTGTGERNYGYTF. CDR3 DNA: TGTGCCAGCACCGGGACAGGGGAACGTAACTATGGCTACACCTTC.

This chain uses TRBV6-6 with TRBJ1-1; D is unclear. Trimming stripped 6 bases from V and 1 base from J, with 9 bases between. Germline V gene data show CDR1 as MNHNY and CDR2 as SVGAGI (reference sequence). This CDR3 has 13 residues. CDR3 residues: CASSSLRNTEAFF. The CDR3 DNA is TGTGCCAGCAGCTCCCTCCGGAACACTGAAGCTTTCTTT.

The chain links TRBV30 to TRBJ1-1; tentatively, D is TRBD1 (5 bases). Trimming left V 0 bases short and J 7 bases short, with 18 bases between. Germline CDR1 reads GTSNPN; CDR2 reads SVGIG (reference sequence). The CDR3 loop spans 15 amino acids. The CDR3 sequence: CAWSVDPGIGGEAFF. CDR3 in DNA: TGTGCCTGGAGTGTGGACCCCGGTATCGGGGGTGAAGCTTTCTTT.

This chain links TRBV4-2 with TRBJ2-7; 10 bases are a match to TRBD2. Unmatched junction bases numbered 1, after V lost 0 bases and J lost 5 bases. This CDR3 has 14 amino acids. Looked up from germline, CDR1 is LGHNA and CDR2 is YNFKEQ. As DNA, the CDR3 is TGTGCCAGCAGCCAAGACCTAGCGGGGGACGAGCAGTACTTC. Protein sequence: CASSQDLAGDEQYF.